The present TCR beta chain was sequenced within a study of tumor-infiltrating lymphocytes in primary liver carcinoma (dated by TCRdb to the late 2010s). The study in broad terms: Hepatocellular carcinoma (four) or combined HCC and intrahepatic cholangiocarcinoma (one) was present in the five patients, who were three men and two women aged 30 to 69 years. The five patients had tumors of stage T1-T3 N0M0, with maximum diameters ranging from roughly 4.2 to 10 cm. Each sample produced roughly 3.65 to 8 million productive TCRbeta reads, and read depth showed no significant difference between tissue types. Repertoires from technical replicates were highly reproducible, with mean shared-clone rates roughly 0.9 and correlation coefficients above 0.95. A total of about 35 specimens from 5 patients went through TCRbeta repertoire sequencing, namely 25 tumor regions, 5 adjacent noncancerous liver tissues and 5 peripheral blood samples. Across five regions of each liver tumor, along with adjacent normal tissue and blood, the study brought together TCRbeta repertoire sequencing, expression microarrays and whole-exome sequencing.

The research as a whole found: Compared with blood, tumors had a significantly larger share of the repertoire taken up by the top 250 clones (p = 0.039). The study included only 4 to 6 patients, and the authors note findings should be validated in a larger study. Because only the TCR beta chain was sequenced and unpaired alpha chains were not captured, true repertoire diversity is likely underestimated. Repertoire overlap was higher between tumor regions (mean about 35%) than tumor-adjacent (approximately 17%) or tumor-blood (about 15%) pairs, consistent with antigen-driven expansion. Comparison of CD4+ and CD8+ T cell repertoires was precluded by the use of bulk unsorted samples.

From cysteine to phenylalanine, the CDR3 is 15 amino acids long. This entry keeps only the CDR3 DNA: 45 bases, framed from base 1. CDR1 and CDR2, per the germline V gene, are KGHDR and SFDVKD. Total RNA and DNA were co-extracted without cell sorting from about 19-30 mg of bulk tissue using the AllPrep DNA/RNA mini kit. Between November 2015 and March 2016, a few patients in China with histopathologically diagnosed primary liver carcinoma had their tumors surgically resected. At the time of sampling, the patients had chronic HBV infection and had not received any treatment. Fresh tumor and adjacent tissue pieces were bisected; one half was stored in RNAlater at -80°C, the other sent for histology. This clonotype has just one count. Its antigen is still unknown. A read error may account for a junction end that differs from germline. Starting from approximately 0.5 ug total RNA, TCRbeta-specific cDNA was produced by reverse transcription with a constant-region primer and ProtoScript II reverse transcriptase. Construction of the TCRbeta libraries relied on three nested rounds of multiplex PCR, following a slightly modified ARM-PCR procedure. Each of the first two PCR rounds ran for about 10 cycles using multiplex TRBV1-TRBV30 forward primers together with a Cbeta reverse primer. Sample barcodes and Illumina adapters were added in a final 25-cycle PCR with Deep VentR polymerase. Before sequencing, amplicons of 200-500 bp were purified from gel using a QIAquick gel extraction kit. An Illumina HiSeq 2500 was used to sequence the TCRbeta amplicons, generating 250-bp paired-end reads. As for how the authors treated the data: Reads were quality-trimmed with Trimmomatic v0.33, and paired reads were merged with FLASH v1.2.11 to recover full CDR3 sequences. V, D and J germline segments were assigned to the rearranged TCRbeta sequences by MiGEC v1.2.1b. VDJtools v1.0.0 computed clonotype statistics and Shannon-Wiener diversity indices. Except for diversity analysis, only each sample's 250 most abundant clonotypes were used in subsequent analyses to reduce sampling bias. TCRdb reworked the public reads: Q25 trimming with fastp, MiXCR clone assembly, productive beta chains retained. Every entry covers one CDR3 protein and lists the most common genes and DNA from its rows. Clone size and V and J calls follow TCRdb, not the original study. This sample gives tens of thousands of distinct CDR3 sequences in total; approximately 82% of them show up just once. Around 38% of the sample goes to the ten largest clones.

The sequenced sample consisted of tumor-adjacent normal liver tissue. The V gene is TRBV24-1 and the J gene is TRBJ2-2; the D gene is possibly TRBD1 or TRBD2, with 5 bases matching each. The sequence was obtained from a man in his forties with primary liver carcinoma and hepatitis B virus infection. The CDR3 protein sequence reads: CAISPIGTNAGKLFF. The sequenced DNA is TGTGCCATCAGTCCTATAGGGACGAACGCCGGGAAGCTGTTTTTT.